Presented here are 32 T cell receptor beta chains from one specimen sequenced in a study of blood T cell repertoires in COVID-19. Data came from immunoSEQ multiplex PCR; TCRdb stores just in-frame clones and leaves some out. The data hold fewer than 200,000 clones, with 60% to 80% observed a single time. The material sequenced was peripheral blood. Receptor source: a man in his 70s with acute or convalescent COVID-19.

The chain recombines TRBV10-1 with TRBJ1-2; 7 bases match TRBD1. The CDR3 spans 15 residues. Trimming cost V 4 bases and J 3 bases; bases outside gene matches: 8. Germline CDR1 WNHNN, CDR2 SYGVQD (reference sequence). CDR3 sequence (DNA): TGCGCCAGCAGTGGCGACGAGACAGGGCACTATGGCTACACCTTC. Protein sequence: CASSGDETGHYGYTF.

This clone came up many times. The rearrangement joins TRBV6-1 to TRBJ2-7; D possibly corresponds to TRBD1 (5 bases). The CDR3 covers 15 residues. V was pared by 3 bases and J by 5 bases, with 17 bases between. The germline CDR1 and CDR2 sequences are MNHNS and SASEGT. CDR3 protein: CASSETWTTPNEQYF. The CDR3 region has the DNA TGTGCCAGCAGTGAGACTTGGACAACCCCCAACGAGCAGTACTTC.

The V call is TRBV7-2, the J call TRBJ1-1; D gene uncertain. Germline CDR1 reads SGHTA; CDR2 reads FQGNSA. The V gene lost 1 base and the J gene lost 0 bases, with 9 bases spanning the gap. The CDR3 is made up of 15 amino acids. Here the CDR3 reads CASSLGARMNTEAFF. DNA of the CDR3: TGTGCCAGCAGCTTAGGGGCAAGGATGAACACTGAAGCTTTCTTT.

The V gene is TRBV15, the J gene TRBJ1-1; TRBD1 aligns across 7 bases. The germline V gene encodes CDR1 LNHNV and CDR2 YYDKDF (reference sequence). This CDR3 spans 15 amino acids. V was clipped by 1 base and J by 1 base; unmatched bases: 3. The CDR3 loop reads CATSRVRGWNTEAFF. The CDR3 DNA follows: TGTGCCACCAGCAGAGTCAGGGGGTGGAACACTGAAGCTTTCTTT.

This clone has more than one count but fewer than ten. The rearrangement joins TRBV6-1 to TRBJ1-2; no definite D call. Germline-derived CDR1 and CDR2 are MNHNS and SASEGT. This CDR3 spans 15 amino acids. V was clipped by 0 bases and J by 3 bases, with 11 bases between them. CDR3 in amino acids: CASSEAYRGHYGYTF. The CDR3 bases are TGTGCCAGCAGTGAAGCCTATCGAGGGCACTATGGCTACACCTTC.

In its sample, this clone was seen a few times. The rearrangement uses TRBV10-2 and TRBJ2-7, with TRBD2 matching 9 bases. Germline V gene sequence: CDR1 WSHSY, CDR2 SAAADI. CDR3 length equals 16 residues. The junction had 12 bases not matched to a gene; V was cut back by 3 bases and J by 6 bases. The CDR3 DNA reads as TGCGCCAGCAGTGATGTGGCTAGCGGGGCTTCTACCGAGCAGTACTTC. It specifies CASSDVASGASTEQYF.

This chain connects TRBV19 to TRBJ2-3, with TRBD1 identical over 7 bases. CDR1 LNHDA and CDR2 SQIVND come from the germline V gene (reference sequence). CDR3 length equals 16 residues. Unmatched junction bases numbered 14, after V lost 9 bases and J lost 2 bases. The CDR3 DNA is TGTGCCAGGCTAAGGGGGCAGGAGAGTACCACAGATACGCAGTATTTT. Protein: CARLRGQESTTDTQYF.

The chain has TRBV5-1 and TRBJ2-1, with 7 positions matching TRBD2. Germline V gene data show CDR1 as SGHRS and CDR2 as YFSETQ. The CDR3 covers 16 residues. After removal of 0 bases from V and 2 bases from J, the junction contained 5 bases not matched to a gene. The CDR3 DNA reads as TGCGCCAGCAGCTTGGTTCTCGCGGGAGCCTACAATGAGCAGTTCTTC. Its translation is CASSLVLAGAYNEQFF.

This chain connects TRBV5-6 to TRBJ1-2; 7 bases are a match to TRBD1. The CDR3 is 16 residues long. The V and J ends lost 2 bases and 4 bases, in that order; junction bases with no gene match: 11. Germline CDR1 and CDR2: SGHDT and YYEEEE. CDR3 loop: CASSLEPGRGVYGYTF. CDR3 DNA sequence: TGTGCCAGCAGCTTAGAACCGGGCAGGGGGGTCTATGGCTACACCTTC.

The chain combines TRBV5-1 with TRBJ2-1; D gene ambiguous. Trimming pared 4 bases from V and 0 bases from J, leaving 11 bases between. Per the germline V gene, CDR1 is SGHRS and CDR2 is YFSETQ. The CDR3 extends over 15 amino acids. CDR3 coding DNA: TGCGCCAGCAGCCCCCCCCTCGGCTCCTACAATGAGCAGTTCTTC. Residues: CASSPPLGSYNEQFF.

The chain links TRBV5-1 to TRBJ2-1; 12 bases fit TRBD2. The CDR3 totals 15 residues. V trimming: 5 bases; J trimming: 6 bases; junction bases outside the gene matches: 6. Looked up from germline, CDR1 is SGHRS and CDR2 is YFSETQ. The CDR3 DNA reads as TGCGCCAGCAGGCTAGCGGGGGGGCAAAGCAATGAGCAGTTCTTC. Translating gives CASRLAGGQSNEQFF.

The chain couples TRBV5-1 to TRBJ2-1, with D maybe TRBD2 (6 bases). V was trimmed by 4 bases and J by 7 bases, leaving 12 bases between them. This CDR3 has 13 amino acids. The germline V gene encodes CDR1 SGHRS and CDR2 YFSETQ. The CDR3 DNA reads as TGCGCCAGCAGCATCGGACTACGGAATGAGCAGTTCTTC. This sequence encodes CASSIGLRNEQFF.

Notes on this clone: This CDR3 is also generated by other DNA sequences in the sample. The rearrangement joins TRBV5-1 to TRBJ2-3, with no clear D. The CDR3 is made up of 14 amino acids. CDR1 is SGHRS, CDR2 YFSETQ, per germline. Trimming pared 0 bases from V and 1 base from J, leaving 6 bases between. CDR3 DNA sequence: TGCGCCAGCAGCTTGGACCAGGGCACAGATACGCAGTATTTT. It translates to CASSLDQGTDTQYF.

This sequence joins TRBV6-5 and TRBJ1-2; D ambiguous. The germline V gene encodes CDR1 MNHEY and CDR2 SVGAGI. This CDR3 spans 13 amino acids. Between the trimmed V and J ends, which lost 5 bases and 0 bases, there was a span of 7 bases. The CDR3 here is CASSPSPNYGYTF. The DNA for the CDR3 is TGTGCCAGCAGTCCAAGCCCTAACTATGGCTACACCTTC.

The V gene is TRBV19, the J gene TRBJ2-1; 10 bases line up with TRBD2. The trim removed 6 bases at V and 8 bases at J, leaving 13 bases unmatched. The CDR3 totals 16 residues. CDR1 is LNHDA and CDR2 is SQIVND in the germline V gene (reference sequence). The CDR3 nucleotides read TGTGCCAGTAGCTCCCCTCGAGCGGGAGGGCACGATGAGCAGTTCTTC. Translation gives CASSSPRAGGHDEQFF.

The CDR3 sequence is CASSPGGVRDTQYF. CDR3 bases: TGTGCCAGCAGTCCGGGAGGGGTTAGAGATACGCAGTATTTT. This chain links TRBV5-5 with TRBJ2-3, with TRBD2 identical over 8 bases. This CDR3 region has 14 residues. The trim removed 5 bases at V and 5 bases at J, leaving 7 bases unmatched. Germline CDR1 is SGHKS and CDR2 is YYEKEE (reference sequence).

V gene TRBV4-2 combines with J gene TRBJ2-7; no clear D gene. This CDR3 spans 12 amino acids. V lost 0 bases and J lost 6, with 6 bases in between. Germline V gene lookup returns CDR1 LGHNA and CDR2 YNFKEQ. CDR3: CASSQDLREQYF. Written as DNA, the CDR3 is TGTGCCAGCAGCCAAGATCTCCGCGAGCAGTACTTC.

This chain connects TRBV24-1 to TRBJ1-5; 9 positions agree with TRBD1. V shed 2 bases, J shed 8 bases, and the junction held 0 bases outside the gene matches. The CDR3 has 13 residues. Germline V lookup: CDR1 KGHDR, CDR2 SFDVKD. This CDR3 is CATSDWTGEPQHF. In DNA, the CDR3 is TGTGCCACCAGTGATTGGACAGGGGAGCCCCAGCATTTT.

CDR3 sequence reads: CASSSTGMGGNTIYF. The CDR3 DNA sequence: TGTGCCAGCAGCTCGACAGGGATGGGTGGAAACACCATATATTTT. This chain connects TRBV11-3 to TRBJ1-3; 7 nucleotides agree with TRBD1. Germline values: CDR1 SGHNT, CDR2 YENEEA. Trimming cost V 4 bases and J 3 bases; bases outside gene matches: 6. The CDR3 loop spans 15 amino acids.

This clone was observed a few times. The genes are TRBV11-3 and TRBJ2-7; a possible D gene is TRBD2 (6 bases). The CDR3 spans 15 residues. Trimming shortened V by 2 bases and J by 0 bases, and 11 bases separated the two germline ends. The germline gives CDR1 SGHNT, CDR2 YENEEA. CDR3 nucleotides: TGTGCCAGCAGCTTAACGGGAGCCCTCTCCTACGAGCAGTACTTC. Translating it yields CASSLTGALSYEQYF.

The rearrangement joins TRBV11-3 to TRBJ2-1, with TRBD2 identical over 12 bases. Germline V lookup: CDR1 SGHNT, CDR2 YENEEA. The CDR3 covers 14 residues. J was trimmed by 7 bases and V by 5 bases; bases with no gene match: 3. CDR3 DNA sequence: TGTGCCAGCAGCAAAGGACTAGCGGGGAATGAGCAGTTCTTC. Its translation: CASSKGLAGNEQFF.

This chain links TRBV11-2 with TRBJ2-7; 8 bases fit TRBD1. The CDR3 has 15 amino acids. V dropped 5 bases and J dropped 3; count of bases not matched to a gene: 9. Looked up from germline, CDR1 is SGHAT and CDR2 is FQNNGV. CDR3 protein: CASSSPDRGSYEQYF. The DNA for the CDR3 is TGTGCCAGCAGCAGTCCCGACAGGGGAAGCTACGAGCAGTACTTC.

The chain employs TRBV24-1 and TRBJ2-3; TRBD2 matches at 8 bases. The V gene end was trimmed by 3 bases and the J gene end by 1 base; junction bases not matched to a gene: 8. The CDR3 extends over 17 amino acids. The germline V gene has CDR1 KGHDR and CDR2 SFDVKD. CDR3 sequence reads: CATSDPRSAGGTDTQYF. DNA for the CDR3: TGTGCCACCAGTGATCCCCGATCAGCGGGAGGCACAGATACGCAGTATTTT.

The chain is built from TRBV14 and TRBJ1-1; perhaps TRBD1 as D (5 bases). Germline loops: CDR1 SGHDN, CDR2 FVKESK. CDR3 length: 14 amino acids. V dropped 1 base and J dropped 11 bases, with 17 bases sitting between them. CDR3 amino acids: CASSQAGAALFAFF. CDR3 coding DNA: TGTGCCAGCAGCCAAGCTGGGGCCGCGCTATTTGCTTTCTTT.

This chain uses TRBV29-1 with TRBJ2-5, with D unresolved. CDR3 length equals 15 residues. Germline V gene sequence: CDR1 SQVTM, CDR2 ANQGSEA. The V gene lost 0 bases and the J gene lost 2 bases, with 13 bases spanning the gap. This CDR3 is CSVEEGSPLQETQYF. The DNA of the CDR3 is TGCAGCGTTGAAGAGGGCTCACCCTTACAAGAGACCCAGTACTTC. The variable domain in full, completed from reference TRBV29-1 and TRBJ2-5, reads SAVISQKPSRDICQRGTSLTIQCQVDSQVTMMFWYRQQPGQSLTLIATANQGSEATYESGFVIDKFPISRPNLTFSTLTVSNMSPEDSSIYLCSVEEGSPLQETQYFGPGTRLLVL.

J is TRBJ2-1 and V is TRBV6-2 or TRBV6-3; D call uncertain. Germline CDR1 reads MNHEY; CDR2 reads SVGEGT. This CDR3 is 15 amino acids long. Trimming pared 2 bases from V and 5 bases from J, leaving 13 bases between. The CDR3 bases are TGTGCCAGCAGTTACCCCGGTACAAGCGACAATGAGCAGTTCTTC. It codes for CASSYPGTSDNEQFF.

The chain has TRBV29-1 and TRBJ2-1, with D perhaps TRBD2 (6 bases). The ends were cut back, 3 bases at V and 5 bases at J, with 14 bases in the middle. Germline CDR1 SQVTM, CDR2 ANQGSEA. The CDR3 is 14 amino acids. CDR3: CSVDAGGVHNEQFF. The CDR3 DNA sequence: TGCAGCGTTGATGCGGGCGGGGTCCACAATGAGCAGTTCTTC.

The gene calls are TRBV10-1 and TRBJ1-1, with a weak D call TRBD1 (5 bases). CDR1 WNHNN and CDR2 SYGVQD come from the germline V gene (reference sequence). Between the trimmed V and J ends, which lost 6 bases and 2 bases, there was a span of 13 bases. CDR3 length equals 14 residues. For the CDR3, the DNA is TGCGCCAGCAGGGGGCGTCAAGAAAACACTGAAGCTTTCTTT. Its translation: CASRGRQENTEAFF.

This sequence joins TRBV2 and TRBJ2-2; TRBD1 matches at 7 bases. Trimming at V came to 2 bases and at J to 1 base, leaving 4 bases not matched to a gene. Germline CDR1 and CDR2: SNHLY and FYNNEI. The CDR3 sequence is 16 residues long. The chain's CDR3 is CASSEITGENTGELFF. The CDR3 nucleotides read TGTGCCAGCAGTGAAATCACAGGGGAGAACACCGGGGAGCTGTTTTTT.

This chain connects TRBV16 to TRBJ1-5; D unresolved. The CDR3 sequence is 16 residues long. V was clipped by 0 bases and J by 2 bases, with 11 bases between them. Germline CDR1 reads KGHSY; CDR2 reads FQNENV. CDR3 nucleotides: TGTGCCAGCAGCCAATCAAGCGGATGGGGCAATCAGCCCCAGCATTTT. This encodes CASSQSSGWGNQPQHF.

This chain joins TRBV9 and TRBJ1-3, with D perhaps matching TRBD1 (5 bases). Germline lookup yields CDR1 SGDLS and CDR2 YYNGEE. The V gene lost 2 bases and the J gene lost 2 bases, with 17 bases spanning the gap. This CDR3 has 17 amino acids. The CDR3 sequence: CASSVGTPGGAGNTIYF. CDR3 sequence (DNA): TGTGCCAGCAGCGTTGGGACTCCTGGTGGGGCTGGAAACACCATATATTTT.

V is TRBV12-5 and J is TRBJ1-6; D unresolved. Germline-derived CDR1 and CDR2 are LGHNT and FRNRAP. V was trimmed by 2 bases and J by 10 bases, leaving 15 bases between them. There are 15 residues in the CDR3. The CDR3 reads CASGLRSVSKSPLHF. The CDR3 DNA reads TGTGCTAGTGGTTTGCGAAGCGTCAGTAAGTCACCCCTCCACTTT.